These 9 T cell receptor beta chains were all obtained from the same sample, sequenced in a study of blood T cell repertoires in COVID-19 (dated by TCRdb to about 2020). The method was the immunoSEQ multiplex PCR assay. TCRdb provides this immuneACCESS table in a form limited to in-frame rearrangements. Some clones are lacking; in checked studies, under half of them reflect an unresolved V gene, and why the rest are absent is not known. A total of roughly 48,000 clones appear in this sample, roughly 84% of them only once. The ten largest account for about 60% of the sample. The sequenced material came from peripheral blood. Source of these receptors: a man between 70 and 80 years old with acute or convalescent COVID-19.

This chain uses TRBV29-1 with TRBJ1-2, with D unresolved. Germline lookup yields CDR1 SQVTM and CDR2 ANQGSEA. Trimming pared 3 bases from V and 6 bases from J, leaving 5 bases between. The CDR3 runs 10 residues. The CDR3 spells CSVDQDGYTF. Written as DNA, the CDR3 is TGCAGCGTTGACCAGGATGGCTACACCTTC.

The chain joins TRBV15 to TRBJ2-5, with no clear D. Between the trimmed V and J ends, which lost 3 bases and 1 base, there was a span of 3 bases. CDR1 and CDR2 (germline): LNHNV, YYDKDF (reference sequence). This CDR3 comprises 12 residues. The CDR3 protein is CATSSSQETQYF. The CDR3 DNA reads TGTGCCACCAGCAGCAGCCAAGAGACCCAGTACTTC.

The V call is TRBV27, the J call TRBJ1-5; D might be TRBD1 (6 bases). The CDR3 is 15 residues long. Germline V CDR1 and CDR2: MNHEY, SMNVEV (reference sequence). Trimming left V 6 bases short and J 4 bases short, with 16 bases between. The CDR3 nucleotides are TGTGCCAGCAGCCCGGATCCCCAGGGGAATCAGCCCCAGCATTTT. Amino acids: CASSPDPQGNQPQHF.

This clone has a handful of counts. The chain combines TRBV25-1 with TRBJ1-6; 9 nucleotides align to TRBD1. The CDR3 consists of 14 residues. Germline V gene data show CDR1 as MGHDK and CDR2 as SYGVNS. With 5 bases clipped from V and 7 bases from J, the junction kept 3 bases outside the gene matches. CDR3 DNA: TGTGCCAGCAGTCCGGGACAGGGCAATTCACCCCTCCACTTT. It specifies CASSPGQGNSPLHF.

The J gene is TRBJ2-1, the V gene TRBV4-2; 8 positions agree with TRBD2. The CDR3 is made up of 16 amino acids. Germline V gene lookup returns CDR1 LGHNA and CDR2 YNFKEQ. The junction had 8 bases not matched to a gene; V was cut back by 2 bases and J by 5 bases. CDR3 residues: CASSQMRLAPNNEQFF. CDR3 DNA: TGTGCCAGCAGCCAAATGAGACTAGCGCCGAACAATGAGCAGTTCTTC.

The CDR3 DNA sequence: TGTGCCAGCAGTGCGTCACCTGGGACTTTTGCGGCTCAGCCCCAGCATTTT. Translated: CASSASPGTFAAQPQHF. The chain couples TRBV6-4 to TRBJ1-5; D is perhaps TRBD1 (5 bases). V lost 4 bases and J 6 bases, leaving 22 bases between the germline ends. The germline CDR1 and CDR2 sequences are MRHNA and SNTAGT. CDR3 length: 17 amino acids.

V gene TRBV5-1 combines with J gene TRBJ2-1; TRBD1 agrees at 7 bases. This CDR3 comprises 15 residues. CDR1 is SGHRS and CDR2 is YFSETQ in the germline V gene. J was trimmed by 2 bases and V by 4 bases; bases with no gene match: 6. The DNA for the CDR3 is TGCGCCAGCAGCGGAACAGGGGTCCCCTACAATGAGCAGTTCTTC. Translating gives CASSGTGVPYNEQFF.

The chain uses TRBV6-5 and TRBJ1-3; D unclear. The germline V gene encodes CDR1 MNHEY and CDR2 SVGAGI. The CDR3 runs to 12 residues. Trimming removed 8 bases at V and 0 bases at J, with 5 bases between. This CDR3 reads CASQSSGNTIYF. Here the CDR3 DNA reads TGTGCCAGCCAGTCCTCTGGAAACACCATATATTTT.

As DNA, the CDR3 is TGTGCCTCAAAGGCTATGACTAGCGGGGGCCACGAGCAGTACTTC. As protein: CASKAMTSGGHEQYF. The chain recombines TRBV19 with TRBJ2-7; 12 bases agree with TRBD2. The CDR3 extends over 15 amino acids. Looked up from germline, CDR1 is LNHDA and CDR2 is SQIVND (reference sequence). Trimming cost V 11 bases and J 5 bases; bases outside gene matches: 13.